The 3 T cell receptor beta chains given below trace back to one sample, sequenced in a study of blood T cell repertoires in COVID-19. The method was immunoSEQ multiplex PCR; TCRdb's version includes in-frame clones alone and lacks a portion of them. The table shows 200,000 or so clones, with approximately 80% occurring only once. The material sequenced was PBMCs or T cells enriched from blood (not recorded which). Receptor source: a woman aged 40 to 50 with acute COVID-19.

This sequence joins TRBV19 and TRBJ2-1, with 7 bases fitting TRBD1. CDR1 and CDR2 (germline): LNHDA, SQIVND (reference sequence). The CDR3 contains 16 residues. V shed 4 bases and J 7 bases; nucleotides not matched to a gene: 13. The chain's CDR3 is CASSRIMRQGTNEQFF. CDR3 coding DNA: TGTGCCAGTAGTAGAATAATGAGACAGGGTACAAATGAGCAGTTCTTC.

This chain connects TRBV20-1 to TRBJ1-4, with a weak D call TRBD1 (5 bases). V dropped 3 bases and J dropped 7 bases, with 9 bases sitting between them. CDR1 DFQATT and CDR2 SNEGSKA come from the germline V gene (reference sequence). The CDR3 loop spans 12 amino acids. The DNA for the CDR3 is TGCAGTGCTAGTCAGGGCTCTGAAAAACTGTTTTTT. Its protein is CSASQGSEKLFF.

This clone was recorded once. This chain links TRBV5-1 with TRBJ1-6; the D gene is possibly TRBD1 (5 bases). Trimming removed 4 bases from V and 0 bases from J, with 11 bases in between. This CDR3 is built from 16 residues. Germline V gene data show CDR1 as SGHRS and CDR2 as YFSETQ. Written as DNA, the CDR3 is TGCGCCAGCAGCGTACAGGAATTCTCCTATAATTCACCCCTCCACTTT. Translating it yields CASSVQEFSYNSPLHF.